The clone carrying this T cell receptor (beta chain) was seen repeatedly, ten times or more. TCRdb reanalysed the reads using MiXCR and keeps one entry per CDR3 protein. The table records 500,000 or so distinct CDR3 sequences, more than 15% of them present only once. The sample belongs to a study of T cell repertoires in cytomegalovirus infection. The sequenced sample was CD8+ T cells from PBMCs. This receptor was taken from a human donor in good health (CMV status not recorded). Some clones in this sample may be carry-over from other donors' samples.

The chain's CDR3 is CASRPLGGIGRVGTEAFF. CDR3 DNA: TGTGCCAGCAGGCCGTTGGGAGGGATTGGTAGAGTAGGCACTGAAGCTTTCTTT. The V and J genes are TRBV28 and TRBJ1-1; no definite D call. Germline V gene sequence: CDR1 MDHEN, CDR2 SYDVKM. Trimming stripped 6 bases from V and 4 bases from J, with 27 bases between. The CDR3 covers 18 residues.